The 3 T cell receptor beta chains reported below all come from one sample, sequenced in a study of T cell responses to AZD1222 COVID-19 vaccine. Profiling relied on immunoSEQ multiplex PCR, and the TCRdb table lists in-frame clones only, not all of them. The sample lists some 120,000 clones; approximately 93% were seen once. This specimen consisted of peripheral blood, obtained on day 0 of AZD1222 vaccination. All receptors come from an adult in good health.

CDR3 sequence reads: CASSSGRLAKNIQYF. The DNA of the CDR3 is TGTGCCAGCAGTAGCGGGAGGCTAGCCAAAAACATTCAGTACTTC. V is TRBV28 and J is TRBJ2-4; 9 bases fit TRBD2. V was pared by 5 bases and J by 0 bases, with 2 bases of the junction left unmatched. Germline V gives CDR1 MDHEN, CDR2 SYDVKM. The CDR3 has 15 amino acids.

This chain uses TRBV30 with TRBJ2-1; D is perhaps TRBD1 or TRBD2 (5 bases each). Germline loops: CDR1 GTSNPN, CDR2 SVGIG (reference sequence). The CDR3 is 13 residues long. V dropped 6 bases and J dropped 9 bases, with 18 bases sitting between them. The CDR3 loop reads CACLWVGAGEQFF. CDR3 in DNA: TGTGCCTGCCTATGGGTCGGGGCTGGTGAGCAGTTCTTC.

The chain links TRBV5-1 to TRBJ2-7, with D possibly TRBD2 on 6 matching bases. The germline V and J ends were trimmed by 0 bases and 2 bases, with 9 bases remaining between them. The length of the CDR3 is 14 residues. Germline CDR1 SGHRS, CDR2 YFSETQ. CDR3 loop: CASSLDGGTYEQYF. In DNA form, the CDR3 reads TGCGCCAGCAGCTTGGACGGAGGGACCTACGAGCAGTACTTC.